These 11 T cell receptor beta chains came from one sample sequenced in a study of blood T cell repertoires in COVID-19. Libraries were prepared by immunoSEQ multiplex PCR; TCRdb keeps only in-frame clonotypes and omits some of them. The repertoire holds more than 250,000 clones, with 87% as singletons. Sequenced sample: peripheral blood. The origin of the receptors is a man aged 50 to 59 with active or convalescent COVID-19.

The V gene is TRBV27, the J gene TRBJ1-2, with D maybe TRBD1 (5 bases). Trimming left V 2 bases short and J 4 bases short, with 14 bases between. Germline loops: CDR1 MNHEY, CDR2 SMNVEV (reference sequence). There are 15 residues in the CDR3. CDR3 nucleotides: TGTGCCAGCAGTTTAAGGGGCAGCCACCTCTATGGCTACACCTTC. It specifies CASSLRGSHLYGYTF.

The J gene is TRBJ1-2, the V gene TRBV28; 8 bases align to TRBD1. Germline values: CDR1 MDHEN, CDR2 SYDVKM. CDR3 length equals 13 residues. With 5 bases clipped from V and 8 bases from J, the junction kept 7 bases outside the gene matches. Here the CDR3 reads CASSQQGGLGYTF. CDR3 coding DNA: TGTGCCAGCAGTCAACAGGGGGGACTAGGCTACACCTTC.

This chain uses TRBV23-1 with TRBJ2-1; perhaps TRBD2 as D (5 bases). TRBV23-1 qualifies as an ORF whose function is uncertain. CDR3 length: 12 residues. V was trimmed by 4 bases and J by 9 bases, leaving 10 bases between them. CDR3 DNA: TGCGCCAGCAGTCTCAGAGGGAGTGAGCAGTTCTTC. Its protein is CASSLRGSEQFF.

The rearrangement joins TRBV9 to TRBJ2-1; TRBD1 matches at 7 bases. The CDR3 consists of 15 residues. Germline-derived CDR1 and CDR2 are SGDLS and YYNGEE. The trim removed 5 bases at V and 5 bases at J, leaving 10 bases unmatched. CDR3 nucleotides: TGTGCCAGCAGACCAACGGGACAGATAGACAATGAGCAGTTCTTC. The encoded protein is CASRPTGQIDNEQFF.

This CDR3 reads CASSGTGLRDTQYF. DNA for the CDR3: TGTGCCAGCAGTGGAACGGGACTTCGAGATACGCAGTATTTT. J is TRBJ2-3 and V is TRBV25-1; TRBD2 might be the D (6 bases). Trimming stripped 4 bases from V and 5 bases from J, with 13 bases between. Germline V gene data show CDR1 as MGHDK and CDR2 as SYGVNS. The CDR3 is 14 amino acids.

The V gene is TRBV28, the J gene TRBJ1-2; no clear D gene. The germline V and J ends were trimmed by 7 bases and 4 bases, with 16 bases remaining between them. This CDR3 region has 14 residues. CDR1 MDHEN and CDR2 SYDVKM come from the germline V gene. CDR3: CASTFLEGSYGYTF. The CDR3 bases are TGTGCCAGCACCTTCCTAGAGGGCTCCTATGGCTACACCTTC.

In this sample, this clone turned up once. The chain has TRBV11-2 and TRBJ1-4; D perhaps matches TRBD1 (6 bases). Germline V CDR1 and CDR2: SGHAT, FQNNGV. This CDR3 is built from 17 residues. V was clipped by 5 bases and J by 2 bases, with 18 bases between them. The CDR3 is CASSPTGVGATNEKLFF. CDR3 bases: TGTGCCAGCAGCCCGACAGGTGTAGGGGCGACTAATGAAAAACTGTTTTTT.

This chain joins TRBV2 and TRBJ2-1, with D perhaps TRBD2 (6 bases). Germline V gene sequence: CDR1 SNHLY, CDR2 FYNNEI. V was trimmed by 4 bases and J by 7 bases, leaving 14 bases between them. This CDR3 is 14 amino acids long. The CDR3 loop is CASSGGVGGNEQFF. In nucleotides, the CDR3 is TGTGCCAGCAGTGGGGGAGTCGGAGGGAATGAGCAGTTCTTC.

The CDR3 sequence: CATSDSSTSALGPDTQYF. The CDR3 bases are TGTGCCACCAGTGATTCCTCCACTAGCGCGCTGGGGCCAGATACGCAGTATTTT. The rearrangement uses TRBV24-1 and TRBJ2-3; the match to TRBD2 covers 7 bases. Germline-derived CDR1 and CDR2 are KGHDR and SFDVKD. V lost 2 bases, J lost 4 bases, and 14 bases stayed unmatched. CDR3 length: 18 amino acids.

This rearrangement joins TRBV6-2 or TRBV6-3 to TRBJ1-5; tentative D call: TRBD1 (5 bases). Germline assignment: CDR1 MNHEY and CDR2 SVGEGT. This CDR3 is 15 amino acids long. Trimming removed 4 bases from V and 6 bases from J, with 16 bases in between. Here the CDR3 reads CASSLLQVGGQPQHF. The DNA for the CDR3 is TGTGCCAGCAGTTTACTACAGGTGGGCGGTCAGCCCCAGCATTTT.

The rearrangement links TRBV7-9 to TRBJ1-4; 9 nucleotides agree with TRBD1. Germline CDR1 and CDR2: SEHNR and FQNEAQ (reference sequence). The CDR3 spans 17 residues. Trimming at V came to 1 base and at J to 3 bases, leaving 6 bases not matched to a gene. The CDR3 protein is CASSLDARTGANEKLFF. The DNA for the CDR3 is TGTGCCAGCAGCTTAGACGCTAGGACAGGGGCTAATGAAAAACTGTTTTTT.